Listed below are T cell receptor beta chains from one sample, sequenced in a study of blood T cell repertoires in COVID-19. The repertoire was sequenced with immunoSEQ multiplex PCR; TCRdb's copy has only in-frame clones and lacks some. The data contain around 72,000 clones, approximately 88% of them seen just once; the ten biggest clones take up 5.5% to 7%. Input material: peripheral blood. Receptors originate from a woman aged 70-85 years with acute or convalescent COVID-19. CDR3s include the opening cysteine and the closing phenylalanine or tryptophan. D genes are given only for firm matches. Rows give clone size only sometimes, using once, few, many, or a class for an expanded clone.

d_call clone_size j_call v_call cdr3_nt cdr3_aa
- - TRBJ2-5 TRBV4-1 TGCGCCAGCAGCCCCGACCTCGGGGAGACCCAGTACTTC CASSPDLGETQYF
TRBD1 - TRBJ1-1 TRBV7-3 TGTGCCAGTTCGGACAGGGGAATGACTGAAGCTTTCTTT CASSDRGMTEAFF
- - TRBJ2-2 TRBV28 TGTGCCAGCAGTTTACGAGGGCCCCGCACGAACACCGGGGAGCTGTTTTTT CASSLRGPRTNTGELFF
TRBD2 - TRBJ2-5 TRBV6-2/TRBV6-3 TGTGCCAGCAGTTGGCTAGCGGTGCAAGAGACCCAGTACTTC CASSWLAVQETQYF
TRBD1 - TRBJ1-1 TRBV15 TGTGCCACCAGCAGGGCCGGGACAGCTGAAGCTTTCTTT CATSRAGTAEAFF
TRBD1 - TRBJ1-1 TRBV18 TGTGCCAGCTCACCGCAGGACAGGAGGAACACTGAAGCTTTCTTT CASSPQDRRNTEAFF
- - TRBJ1-2 TRBV28 TGTGCCAGCAGCCCAGGAGGGGATGAGTCCTTCTATGGCTACACCTTC CASSPGGDESFYGYTF
- - TRBJ1-3 TRBV5-8 TGTGCCAGCAGAGCCAGGACTGGAAACACCATATATTTT CASRARTGNTIYF
- - TRBJ1-2 TRBV6-1 TGTGCCAGCAGTGAAGGCCGGGTAGGACTCTTC CASSEGRVGLF
- once TRBJ2-3 TRBV5-1 TGCGCCAGCAGCTCCACAGGGTTTTGGGCAGATACGCAGTATTTT CASSSTGFWADTQYF
TRBD1 - TRBJ1-1 TRBV28 TGTGCCAGCAGTTTATTGGGGACAGGACTCTCAATGAACACTGAAGCTTTCTTT CASSLLGTGLSMNTEAFF